This is a list of T cell receptor beta chains from one sample in a study of T cell responses to AZD1222 COVID-19 vaccine. Clones were sequenced by immunoSEQ multiplex PCR, and TCRdb holds only the in-frame ones, with some missing. The table has around 84,000 clones, approximately 90% seen once. The sample consisted of peripheral blood, taken on day 0 of AZD1222 vaccination. These receptors were collected from an adult in good health. Both conserved end residues are part of each CDR3. The D gene is left open where the match is weak. The size of a clone is reported for some rows only, either as once, few or many, or as a class for expanded clones.

D gene,clone size,V gene,J gene,CDR3 protein,CDR3 DNA
-,-,TRBV29-1,TRBJ1-1,CSVERGVF,TGCAGCGTTGAGCGAGGGGTCTTT
-,-,TRBV7-6,TRBJ2-1,CASSWTTGPYNEQFF,TGTGCCAGCAGCTGGACCACGGGTCCCTACAATGAGCAGTTCTTC
-,-,TRBV12-3/TRBV12-4,TRBJ1-2,CASSLRGGYTF,TGTGCCAGCAGTCTCAGGGGTGGCTACACCTTC
-,-,TRBV7-2,TRBJ1-1,CASSLEQGLNTEAFF,TGTGCCAGCAGCTTAGAACAGGGACTGAACACTGAAGCTTTCTTT
-,-,TRBV18,TRBJ2-5,CASSETRQETQYF,TGTGCCAGCTCGGAGACTAGACAAGAGACCCAGTACTTC
TRBD1,-,TRBV27,TRBJ1-1,CASSLAGGRTEAFF,TGTGCCAGCAGTTTGGCAGGGGGAAGGACTGAAGCTTTCTTT
-,few,TRBV6-5,TRBJ2-1,CASSSTQGGSYNEQFF,TGTGCCAGCAGTTCGACACAGGGAGGCTCCTACAATGAGCAGTTCTTC
TRBD2,-,TRBV5-6,TRBJ2-7,CASSQAAGAYEQYF,TGTGCCAGCAGCCAAGCCGCGGGAGCTTACGAGCAGTACTTC
-,-,TRBV5-1,TRBJ1-1,CASSLVWGNTEAFF,TGCGCCAGCAGCTTGGTTTGGGGAAACACTGAAGCTTTCTTT
-,-,TRBV10-3,TRBJ1-3,CATREGYSGNTIYF,TGTGCCACCCGAGAGGGGTACTCTGGAAACACCATATATTTT
-,-,TRBV2,TRBJ1-1,CASRDNQPRNTEAFF,TGTGCCAGCAGAGACAATCAGCCTAGGAACACTGAAGCTTTCTTT
-,-,TRBV2,TRBJ2-4,CASRTQDTGIVNIQYF,TGTGCCAGCCGCACCCAAGATACAGGGATTGTAAACATTCAGTACTTC
-,-,TRBV1,TRBJ1-1,CTSSQDPHTGKNTEAFF,TGCACCAGCAGCCAAGACCCCCATACAGGAAAGAACACTGAAGCTTTCTTT
-,-,TRBV2,TRBJ1-1,CASRGGLVTEAFF,TGTGCCAGCAGGGGGGGCCTGGTCACTGAAGCTTTCTTT
TRBD2,-,TRBV7-2,TRBJ2-3,CASSLQASGGISTDTQYF,TGTGCCAGCAGCTTACAGGCTAGCGGGGGGATTAGCACAGATACGCAGTATTTT
TRBD2,-,TRBV7-3,TRBJ2-3,CASSRLAGEDTQYF,TGTGCCAGCAGCCGACTAGCGGGAGAAGATACGCAGTATTTT
-,-,TRBV7-2,TRBJ1-1,CASSPTGQWNTEAFF,TGTGCCAGCAGCCCTACCGGACAGTGGAACACTGAAGCTTTCTTT
-,-,TRBV9,TRBJ1-4,CASSGATNEKLFF,TGTGCCAGCAGCGGCGCAACTAATGAAAAACTGTTTTTT
-,-,TRBV5-1,TRBJ2-2,CASSPSSVTGELFF,TGCGCCAGCAGCCCGTCTAGCGTTACCGGGGAGCTGTTTTTT
-,-,TRBV11-3,TRBJ1-1,CASSLTGTANTEAFF,TGTGCCAGCAGCTTAACCGGGACGGCGAACACTGAAGCTTTCTTT
-,-,TRBV12-3/TRBV12-4,TRBJ2-3,CASSLQAADTQYF,TGTGCCAGCAGTTTACAGGCCGCAGATACGCAGTATTTT
TRBD1,-,TRBV6-5,TRBJ2-1,CASTPDRGPLNEQFF,TGTGCCAGCACCCCGGACAGGGGTCCCCTCAATGAGCAGTTCTTC
-,-,TRBV9,TRBJ1-5,CASSVDDRGKDQPQHF,TGTGCCAGCAGCGTAGATGATCGGGGTAAGGATCAGCCCCAGCATTTT
-,-,TRBV4-1,TRBJ1-4,CASSQPGSNEKLFF,TGCGCCAGCAGCCAACCGGGGTCTAATGAAAAACTGTTTTTT
-,-,TRBV5-6,TRBJ2-7,CASSRTAFPYEQYF,TGTGCCAGCAGCCGGACAGCTTTCCCCTACGAGCAGTACTTC
-,few,TRBV12-3/TRBV12-4,TRBJ2-2,CASSKTAGELFF,TGTGCCAGCAGCAAGACAGCCGGGGAGCTGTTTTTT
-,-,TRBV7-9,TRBJ1-4,CASNPGRSNEKLFF,TGTGCCAGCAACCCGGGACGGTCTAATGAAAAACTGTTTTTT
-,-,TRBV6-5,TRBJ1-2,CASSYSGGRVYGYTF,TGTGCCAGCAGTTACTCGGGGGGGCGTGTCTATGGCTACACCTTC
-,-,TRBV29-1,TRBJ1-3,CSVEVAAGPGNTIYF,TGCAGCGTTGAAGTCGCCGCGGGACCCGGAAACACCATATATTTT
TRBD1,-,TRBV6-5,TRBJ2-5,CASSRDRGQETQYF,TGTGCCAGCAGTCGGGACAGGGGGCAAGAGACCCAGTACTTC
TRBD2,-,TRBV5-4,TRBJ2-5,CASSFRLAGAGETQYF,TGTGCCAGCAGCTTCCGACTGGCGGGAGCTGGAGAGACCCAGTACTTC
-,-,TRBV5-1,TRBJ1-2,CASSLDTTNYGYTF,TGCGCCAGCAGCTTGGATACGACTAACTATGGCTACACCTTC
TRBD2,-,TRBV6-1,TRBJ2-2,CASSGGTSGNTGELFF,TGTGCCAGCAGTGGCGGGACTAGCGGAAACACCGGGGAGCTGTTTTTT
-,-,TRBV3-1/TRBV3-2,TRBJ1-2,CASSQDTADAIYGYTF,TGTGCCAGCAGCCAAGATACGGCAGATGCGATCTATGGCTACACCTTC
-,few,TRBV11-2,TRBJ1-1,CASSLAGYSTEAFF,TGTGCCAGCAGCTTAGCAGGGTACAGCACTGAAGCTTTCTTT
-,-,TRBV7-2,TRBJ1-4,CASSPSTTQATNEKLFF,TGTGCCAGCAGCCCCTCGACAACGCAGGCAACTAATGAAAAACTGTTTTTT
-,-,TRBV18,TRBJ2-2,CASSPPSSTGELFF,TGTGCCAGCTCACCACCGAGCAGCACCGGGGAGCTGTTTTTT
-,-,TRBV7-2,TRBJ1-5,CASSLKPGDQPQHF,TGTGCCAGCAGCTTAAAACCGGGGGATCAGCCCCAGCATTTT
TRBD2,-,TRBV4-1,TRBJ2-2,CASSQRSWEGGELFF,TGCGCCAGCAGCCAACGTTCGTGGGAGGGCGGGGAGCTGTTTTTT
-,few,TRBV5-1,TRBJ1-4,CASSLGGDPAEKLFF,TGCGCCAGCAGCTTGGGAGGGGACCCGGCTGAAAAACTGTTTTTT
-,-,TRBV5-5,TRBJ2-5,CASSPRETQYF,TGTGCCAGCAGCCCCCGGGAGACCCAGTACTTC
-,once,TRBV28,TRBJ1-2,CASSLWSRSLSYGYTF,TGTGCCAGCAGCCTGTGGTCGAGATCCCTAAGCTATGGCTACACCTTC
-,-,TRBV7-9,TRBJ1-6,CASSLIQGGSPLHF,TGTGCCAGCAGCTTAATCCAGGGTGGTTCACCCCTCCACTTT
TRBD2,-,TRBV14,TRBJ2-2,CASSQDRTAGVITGELFF,TGTGCCAGCAGCCAAGATCGGACCGCGGGAGTAATAACCGGGGAGCTGTTTTTT
-,-,TRBV6-5,TRBJ1-1,CASSYSGVGNTEAFF,TGTGCCAGCAGTTACTCCGGGGTCGGGAACACTGAAGCTTTCTTT
TRBD1,-,TRBV2,TRBJ2-1,CASSESTGTSYNEQFF,TGTGCCAGCAGTGAGTCGACAGGGACGTCCTACAATGAGCAGTTCTTC
TRBD1,-,TRBV28,TRBJ1-2,CASSIPPGQGNYGYTF,TGTGCCAGCAGTATCCCTCCGGGACAGGGGAACTATGGCTACACCTTC
TRBD1,-,TRBV5-6,TRBJ2-3,CASSLATGPDTQYF,TGTGCCAGCAGCTTGGCGACAGGGCCAGATACGCAGTATTTT
-,-,TRBV11-2,TRBJ2-7,CASSYLWGYEQYF,TGTGCCAGCAGTTACCTCTGGGGCTACGAGCAGTACTTC
TRBD2,-,TRBV7-2,TRBJ2-7,CASSARSGSPGAWGEQYF,TGTGCCAGCAGCGCTCGCAGCGGGAGTCCGGGCGCATGGGGCGAGCAGTACTTC
-,-,TRBV6-1,TRBJ2-5,CASSEVGGWDETQYF,TGTGCCAGCAGTGAAGTAGGAGGGTGGGATGAGACCCAGTACTTC
-,-,TRBV7-2,TRBJ1-2,CASSSYGSNYGYTF,TGTGCCAGCAGCTCGTACGGGAGTAACTATGGCTACACCTTC
TRBD2,-,TRBV6-5,TRBJ2-7,CASSYSGSSTYEQYF,TGTGCCAGCAGTTATAGCGGGAGCTCTACCTACGAGCAGTACTTC